This T cell receptor beta chain appears in the sequencing data of a study of blood T cell repertoires in COVID-19. Produced via immunoSEQ multiplex PCR; TCRdb's table is partial and in-frame only. The top ten clones hold 1.5% to 2% of a sample with about 320,000 clones, approximately 90% of them seen once. Trimming at V came to 4 bases and at J to 1 base, leaving 5 bases not matched to a gene. Germline loops: CDR1 LNHNV, CDR2 YYDKDF (reference sequence). CDR3 size: 15 residues. The V call is TRBV15, the J call TRBJ2-3; 7 positions agree with TRBD2. The sequence was collected from a woman aged 30 to 39 with COVID-19, enrolled during active disease. Sequencing input: peripheral blood. DNA for the CDR3: TGTGCCACCAGCACAACACGGGGGGGCACAGATACGCAGTATTTT. Translated, it gives CATSTTRGGTDTQYF. Based on the CDR3 plus reference TRBV15 and TRBJ2-3, the full variable domain is DAMVIQNPRYQVTQFGKPVTLSCSQTLNHNVMYWYQQKSSQAPKLLFHYYDKDFNNEADTPDNFQSRRPNTSFCFLDIRSPGLGDTAMYLCATSTTRGGTDTQYFGPGTRLTVL.